The 15 T cell receptor beta chains below were found in one sample sequenced in a study of blood T cell repertoires in COVID-19. The method was immunoSEQ multiplex PCR; TCRdb's version includes in-frame clones alone and lacks a portion of them. The data contain over 60,000 clones, approximately 80% of them seen just once; the ten biggest clones take up 50% to 55%. Sequencing was done on a sample of peripheral blood. Every receptor here comes from a woman of 80 years or more with acute or convalescent COVID-19.

This clone was counted once. The CDR3: CATLGGAYNEQFF. CDR3 in DNA: TGTGCCACCCTCGGAGGGGCTTACAATGAGCAGTTCTTC. The chain carries TRBV12-3 or TRBV12-4 and TRBJ2-1; a possible D gene is TRBD2 (6 bases). This CDR3 comprises 13 residues. The V end was cut by 10 bases, the J end by 4 bases, with 14 bases between.

The chain joins TRBV21-1 to TRBJ2-7; the tabulated D call, TRBD2, remains unverified against the DNA. TRBV21-1 corresponds to a pseudogene. The CDR3 runs 13 residues. The CDR3 sequence: CASSKVLDYEQYF. The CDR3 DNA sequence: TGTGCCAGCAGCAAAGTACTAGACTACGAGCAGTACTTC.

The chain joins TRBV15 to TRBJ1-1; tentative D call: TRBD1 (5 bases). This CDR3 has 14 amino acids. The V gene's germline CDR1 is LNHNV and CDR2 YYDKDF (reference sequence). Trimming pared 1 base from V and 1 base from J, leaving 7 bases between. Here the CDR3 DNA reads TGTGCCACCAGCAGAGCTACAGGGAACACTGAAGCTTTCTTT. Translating it yields CATSRATGNTEAFF. Full variable domain (rest looked up from reference TRBV15 and TRBJ1-1): DAMVIQNPRYQVTQFGKPVTLSCSQTLNHNVMYWYQQKSSQAPKLLFHYYDKDFNNEADTPDNFQSRRPNTSFCFLDIRSPGLGDTAMYLCATSRATGNTEAFFGQGTRLTVV.

V usage is TRBV29-1 and J usage is TRBJ1-2; 8 nucleotides match TRBD1. Looked up from germline, CDR1 is SQVTM and CDR2 is ANQGSEA. With 7 bases clipped from V and 6 bases from J, the junction kept 10 bases outside the gene matches. The CDR3 has 13 amino acids. The CDR3 here is CSGGQGRSDGYTF. The DNA of the CDR3 is TGCAGCGGAGGACAGGGAAGGTCCGATGGCTACACCTTC.

This clone was found once. The chain combines TRBV5-6 with TRBJ1-1; TRBD1 matches at 7 bases. The CDR3 spans 17 residues. The V and J ends lost 6 bases and 3 bases, in that order; junction bases with no gene match: 17. Germline CDR1 SGHDT, CDR2 YYEEEE. CDR3 in amino acids: CASIPLIRGHMDTEAFF. The CDR3 DNA sequence: TGTGCCAGCATCCCCCTTATAAGGGGGCATATGGACACTGAAGCTTTCTTT.

The rearrangement links TRBV2 to TRBJ2-1; 7 bases align to TRBD2. The CDR3 sequence is 13 residues long. V shed 9 bases and J 2 bases; nucleotides not matched to a gene: 4. CDR1 and CDR2 (germline): SNHLY, FYNNEI. In nucleotides, the CDR3 is TGTGCCAGTGGGCTAGCGGCCTACAATGAGCAGTTCTTC. Its protein is CASGLAAYNEQFF.

This clone came up once. The chain recombines TRBV7-3 with TRBJ2-7; TRBD2 matches 11 bases. The CDR3 covers 16 residues. CDR1 and CDR2 (germline): SGHTA, FQGTGA. V dropped 5 bases and J dropped 2; count of bases not matched to a gene: 8. The CDR3: CASSPTPGLAAYEQYF. Here the CDR3 DNA reads TGTGCCAGCAGCCCTACCCCGGGACTAGCGGCCTACGAGCAGTACTTC.

J is TRBJ2-3 and V is TRBV27; D unresolved. The ends were cut back, 3 bases at V and 6 bases at J, with 10 bases in the middle. The CDR3 is made up of 13 amino acids. CDR1 and CDR2 from the germline V gene are MNHEY and SMNVEV (reference sequence). The CDR3 reads CASSFWQRDTQYF. The CDR3 coding sequence is TGTGCCAGCAGTTTCTGGCAGAGGGATACGCAGTATTTT.

The rearrangement uses TRBV7-6 and TRBJ1-2; D perhaps matches TRBD1 (6 bases). V was trimmed by 1 base and J by 6 bases, leaving 15 bases between them. Germline V gene data show CDR1 as SGHVS and CDR2 as FNYEAQ. The CDR3 extends over 15 amino acids. CDR3 amino acids: CASSLVSRGYNGYTF. DNA for the CDR3: TGTGCCAGCAGCTTAGTCTCCAGGGGTTACAATGGCTACACCTTC.

The chain uses TRBV5-6 and TRBJ2-7, with D possibly being TRBD2 (5 bases). V gave up 5 bases and J gave up 0 bases, with 18 bases separating them. CDR1 and CDR2 from the germline V gene are SGHDT and YYEEEE. This CDR3 has 16 residues. As DNA, the CDR3 is TGTGCCAGCAGGTTGATACGGACTCATAGCTCCTACGAGCAGTACTTC. As protein: CASRLIRTHSSYEQYF. Drawing the rest from reference TRBV5-6 and TRBJ2-7, the complete variable domain is DAGVTQSPTHLIKTRGQQVTLRCSPKSGHDTVSWYQQALGQGPQFIFQYYEEEERQRGNFPDRFSGHQFPNYSSELNVNALLLGDSALYLCASRLIRTHSSYEQYFGPGTRLTVT.

This clone occurred a few times. V and J are TRBV5-5 and TRBJ1-2, with 7 positions matching TRBD1. The germline V gene encodes CDR1 SGHKS and CDR2 YYEKEE (reference sequence). V dropped 1 base and J dropped 4; count of bases not matched to a gene: 4. This CDR3 region has 14 residues. The CDR3, as DNA: TGTGCCAGCAGCTTGTACAGGGGCTCCTATGGCTACACCTTC. Amino acids: CASSLYRGSYGYTF.

The V call is TRBV6-5, the J call TRBJ1-1, with 9 bases identical to TRBD1. The CDR3 totals 13 residues. V trimming: 5 bases; J trimming: 10 bases; junction bases outside the gene matches: 8. Germline CDR1 and CDR2: MNHEY and SVGAGI. Written as DNA, the CDR3 is TGTGCCAGCAGTCTCTGGACAGGGGATAGAGCTTTCTTT. Protein sequence: CASSLWTGDRAFF.

The chain is built from TRBV5-1 and TRBJ2-2; 9 nucleotides match TRBD1. This CDR3 spans 17 amino acids. The junction had 9 bases not matched to a gene; V was cut back by 4 bases and J by 2 bases. CDR1 is SGHRS and CDR2 is YFSETQ in the germline V gene. In nucleotides, the CDR3 is TGCGCCAGCAGCAGATCCCCGGGACAGGGAAACACCGGGGAGCTGTTTTTT. Translation: CASSRSPGQGNTGELFF. The full variable domain, completed using reference TRBV5-1 and TRBJ2-2, is KAGVTQTPRYLIKTRGQQVTLSCSPISGHRSVSWYQQTPGQGLQFLFEYFSETQRNKGNFPGRFSGRQFSNSRSEMNVSTLELGDSALYLCASSRSPGQGNTGELFFGEGSRLTVL.

The genes are TRBV5-6 and TRBJ2-1, with 7 bases aligning to TRBD2. In germline, CDR1 is SGHDT, CDR2 YYEEEE. The CDR3 has 18 residues. V shed 4 bases, J shed 9 bases, and the junction held 22 bases outside the gene matches. The CDR3 DNA reads TGTGCCAGCAGCCACCTCTTGGTAGGCCGGCGGGAGAGGGGTGAGCAGTTCTTC. Translated, it gives CASSHLLVGRRERGEQFF.

This chain connects TRBV9 to TRBJ2-3; D not resolved. V was pared by 0 bases and J by 2 bases, with 7 bases between. CDR3 size: 14 residues. Per germline, CDR1 SGDLS and CDR2 YYNGEE. The CDR3 nucleotides read TGTGCCAGCAGCGTAGAGAGGCCCACAGATACGCAGTATTTT. It yields the protein CASSVERPTDTQYF.